Listed below are T cell receptor beta chains from one sample, sequenced in a study of blood T cell repertoires in COVID-19. Clones were sequenced by immunoSEQ multiplex PCR, and TCRdb holds only the in-frame ones, with some missing. The sample carries around 200,000 clones, about 86% recorded once. Sequencing was performed on peripheral blood. Source of these receptors: a man over 45 with active or convalescent COVID-19. The CDR3 runs from the conserved cysteine through the conserved F or W. The order of the fields is J gene, V gene, clone size, D gene, CDR3 DNA, CDR3 protein. The D gene is left open where the match is weak. Clone size, where shown, is once, few, many, or a class for clones that have expanded.

TRBJ1-3 TRBV28 NA NA TGTGCAGGCCTGGGGAGAACTGGAAACACCATATATTTT CAGLGRTGNTIYF
TRBJ2-3 TRBV7-9 NA TRBD2 TGTGCCAGCAGCTTAGGGACTAGCGGGGGCACAGATACGCAGTATTTT CASSLGTSGGTDTQYF
TRBJ2-7 TRBV20-1 NA NA TGCAGTGCTATCTTAGCGAACGAGCAGTACTTC CSAILANEQYF
TRBJ1-1 TRBV30 once NA TGTGCCTGGAGTGTACAGGGAGTAATGAACACTGAAGCTTTCTTT CAWSVQGVMNTEAFF
TRBJ2-1 TRBV14 NA NA TGTGCCAGCAGCCTTCGTATAGCGGACTACAATGAGCAGTTCTTC CASSLRIADYNEQFF
TRBJ2-3 TRBV4-2 NA TRBD2 TGTGCCAGCAGCCAAGACGGTAGAACTAGCGGGGGGGCTAGCACAGATACGCAGTATTTT CASSQDGRTSGGASTDTQYF
TRBJ1-5 TRBV3-1/TRBV3-2 few TRBD1 TGTGCCAGCAGCCATGGGACAGTTAGGAGTCAGCCCCAGCATTTT CASSHGTVRSQPQHF
TRBJ2-2 TRBV2 NA NA TGTGCCAGCAGTGTAGTGACTAGGACCGGGGAGCTGTTTTTT CASSVVTRTGELFF
TRBJ1-1 TRBV6-4 NA TRBD1 TGTGCCAGCAGCCCGGACAGGGGGCTCCATACTGAAGCTTTCTTT CASSPDRGLHTEAFF
TRBJ2-3 TRBV19 few NA TGTGCCAGTAGTATGTCTGGCACAGATACGCAGTATTTT CASSMSGTDTQYF
TRBJ1-4 TRBV7-2 NA TRBD1 TGTGCCAGCAGCCTCGTCCGACAGGGGCTGGGAAAACTGTTTTTT CASSLVRQGLGKLFF
TRBJ1-3 TRBV19 few NA TGTGCCAGTAGTAGTGGTCAGGGATTTGGAAACACCATATATTTT CASSSGQGFGNTIYF
TRBJ1-2 TRBV6-5 NA NA TGTGCCAGCAGGAAAGGGGCAGTCTTTAACTATGGCTACACCTTC CASRKGAVFNYGYTF
TRBJ1-2 TRBV7-2 NA NA TGTGCCAGCAGCCCTGACCCGGGGGGAGTCCTTAACCCCTATGGCTACACCTTC CASSPDPGGVLNPYGYTF
TRBJ1-6 TRBV1 once NA TGCACCAGCAGCCAAGAGGAGGACAGGACTAAATCACCCCTCCACTTT CTSSQEEDRTKSPLHF
TRBJ1-1 TRBV16 few TRBD1 TGTGCCAGCAGCCCTGCGACAGGGTTGGACACTGAAGCTTTCTTT CASSPATGLDTEAFF
TRBJ1-6 TRBV4-1 NA TRBD1 TGCGCCAGCAGCCAAGATGTGGGACAGTCGTATTCACCCCTCCACTTT CASSQDVGQSYSPLHF
TRBJ1-2 TRBV6-5 NA TRBD1 TGTGCCAGCAGTTTAACCGGGACAGGGGTGAATGGCTACACCTTC CASSLTGTGVNGYTF
TRBJ1-2 TRBV9 NA TRBD1 TGTGCCAGCAGCGTAAGGGACAGGCCGGGTGGCTACACCTTC CASSVRDRPGGYTF
TRBJ2-1 TRBV7-9 NA NA TGTGCCAGCAGCGTCTATAGCGGAAGCTCCTACAATGAGCAGTTCTTC CASSVYSGSSYNEQFF
TRBJ1-2 TRBV30 NA NA TGTGCCTGGAGTCAAATCTATGGCTACACCTTC CAWSQIYGYTF
TRBJ2-7 TRBV6-5 NA NA TGTGCCAGCAGTTACCGGAGGGGTGGGTTGTACGAGCAGTACTTC CASSYRRGGLYEQYF
TRBJ2-2 TRBV7-2 NA NA TGTGCCAGCAGCTTGAGCGGGGAGCTGTTTTTT CASSLSGELFF